The 20 T cell receptor beta chains reported below all come from one sample, sequenced in a study of control samples from healthy donors and cancer patients. The data were produced by immunoSEQ multiplex PCR, yet TCRdb's version contains in-frame clones alone and is incomplete. The sample records about 80,000 clones, roughly 86% being singletons. Sequences were obtained from blood. The source of these receptors is a man between 45 and 60 years old in good health.

V usage is TRBV7-2 and J usage is TRBJ2-3; the D call may be TRBD1 or TRBD2 (6 bases each). The ends were cut back, 6 bases at V and 2 bases at J, with 15 bases in the middle. This CDR3 spans 15 amino acids. Germline CDR1 reads SGHTA; CDR2 reads FQGNSA. The CDR3 here is CASSIFGGSTDTQYF. The DNA of the CDR3 is TGTGCCAGCAGTATTTTCGGGGGCTCCACAGATACGCAGTATTTT.

The rearrangement uses TRBV18 and TRBJ1-5; 8 bases align to TRBD1. The CDR3 consists of 17 residues. The germline V gene has CDR1 KGHSH and CDR2 LQKENI. Trimming removed 1 base from V and 3 bases from J; junction bases left unmatched: 8. CDR3 nucleotide sequence: TGTGCCAGCTCACCACGGGGGACAGGCGATACCAATCAGCCCCAGCATTTT. It is translated as CASSPRGTGDTNQPQHF.

The rearrangement uses TRBV14 and TRBJ1-6; D gene unclear. Germline-derived CDR1 and CDR2 are SGHDN and FVKESK. The ends were cut back, 0 bases at V and 0 bases at J, with 12 bases in the middle. This CDR3 contains 18 residues. The CDR3 bases are TGTGCCAGCAGCCAAGATAAAGGAGCACTCTCCTATAATTCACCCCTCCACTTT. Protein product: CASSQDKGALSYNSPLHF.

The chain is built from TRBV24-1 and TRBJ2-1; D gene unclear. Trimming left V 7 bases short and J 0 bases short, with 15 bases between. The germline gives CDR1 KGHDR, CDR2 SFDVKD. The CDR3 is 16 amino acids. CDR3 sequence (DNA): TGTGCCACCAGGAGGCGACCCGAAAGCTCCTACAATGAGCAGTTCTTC. It specifies CATRRRPESSYNEQFF.

This chain connects TRBV6-1 to TRBJ2-5; TRBD1 agrees at 8 bases. There are 13 residues in the CDR3. The trim removed 3 bases at V and 7 bases at J, leaving 4 bases unmatched. Germline V CDR1 and CDR2: MNHNS, SASEGT. The CDR3 loop is CASSDSRGLTQYF. The CDR3 bases are TGTGCCAGCAGTGATAGCAGGGGGCTGACCCAGTACTTC.

The V and J genes are TRBV10-1 and TRBJ1-5; tentative D call: TRBD1 (6 bases). V was pared by 3 bases and J by 4 bases, with 13 bases between. The CDR3 runs to 15 residues. Germline lookup yields CDR1 WNHNN and CDR2 SYGVQD (reference sequence). CDR3 residues: CASSEGQRPNQPQHF. The CDR3 DNA is TGCGCCAGCAGTGAAGGACAGAGGCCTAATCAGCCCCAGCATTTT.

The chain joins TRBV24-1 to TRBJ2-1; 9 positions agree with TRBD1. Trimming at V came to 3 bases and at J to 7 bases, leaving 9 bases not matched to a gene. The germline gives CDR1 KGHDR, CDR2 SFDVKD. The CDR3 length is 16 residues. In DNA form, the CDR3 reads TGTGCCACCAGTGATCCTGGACAGGGGAAAAGGAATGAGCAGTTCTTC. Translated, it gives CATSDPGQGKRNEQFF.

The table lists this clone with a count of one. V is TRBV5-1 and J is TRBJ2-3; D unresolved. Germline V gene sequence: CDR1 SGHRS, CDR2 YFSETQ. Trimming pared 6 bases from V and 4 bases from J, leaving 9 bases between. CDR3 length equals 12 residues. CDR3 sequence (DNA): TGCGCCAGCAACTCCGGGTCAGATACGCAGTATTTT. It encodes CASNSGSDTQYF.

This chain joins TRBV2 and TRBJ2-3; 8 positions match TRBD2. V dropped 2 bases and J dropped 8; count of bases not matched to a gene: 3. Germline assignment: CDR1 SNHLY and CDR2 FYNNEI. The length of the CDR3 is 13 residues. The CDR3, as DNA: TGTGCCAGCAGTGAACGGGGGGGGTCTACGCAGTATTTT. Its translation is CASSERGGSTQYF.

Judged by abundance, this clone is medium-sized. The chain has TRBV7-2 and TRBJ1-5; 7 positions match TRBD1. From germline, CDR1 is SGHTA and CDR2 FQGNSA. Trimming took 3 bases from V and 5 from J; bases not matched to a gene: 4. CDR3 length: 14 amino acids. The CDR3 here is CASSLGQYHQPQHF. CDR3 DNA: TGTGCCAGCAGCTTGGGACAGTACCATCAGCCCCAGCATTTT.

This clone was observed once. This chain joins TRBV5-4 and TRBJ1-2, with 10 bases identical to TRBD1. CDR1 is SGHNT, CDR2 YYREEE, per germline (reference sequence). V was clipped by 0 bases and J by 7 bases; unmatched bases: 3. CDR3 length: 14 amino acids. In nucleotides, the CDR3 is TGTGCCAGCAGCTTGGGACAGGGGGCTGTTGGCTACACCTTC. It is translated as CASSLGQGAVGYTF.

The rearrangement joins TRBV19 to TRBJ1-1, with 7 bases fitting TRBD1. J lost 2 bases, V lost 7 bases, and 7 bases had no gene match. CDR3 length equals 14 residues. Germline CDR1 LNHDA, CDR2 SQIVND (reference sequence). The CDR3, as DNA: TGTGCCAGTACGAGGTGGGACAGTAACACTGAAGCTTTCTTT. Its translation: CASTRWDSNTEAFF.

The chain links TRBV30 to TRBJ2-2, with TRBD1 matching over 10 bases. CDR1 and CDR2 (germline): GTSNPN, SVGIG (reference sequence). V shed 4 bases and J 4 bases; nucleotides not matched to a gene: 3. The CDR3 runs 14 residues. CDR3 amino acids: CAWTGTGATGELFF. The CDR3 nucleotides are TGTGCCTGGACCGGGACAGGGGCCACCGGGGAGCTGTTTTTT.

This chain joins TRBV11-2 and TRBJ1-4; unclear D gene. Germline V gene lookup returns CDR1 SGHAT and CDR2 FQNNGV. V was cut by 1 base and J by 0 bases, with 6 bases left in between. The CDR3 extends over 15 amino acids. CDR3: CASSLGAATNEKLFF. CDR3 in DNA: TGTGCCAGCAGCTTAGGGGCAGCAACTAATGAAAAACTGTTTTTT.

The chain joins TRBV29-1 to TRBJ2-5; 9 bases match TRBD1. The CDR3 is 13 amino acids. J was trimmed by 5 bases and V by 5 bases; bases with no gene match: 6. CDR1 SQVTM and CDR2 ANQGSEA come from the germline V gene. Here the CDR3 reads CSVLQGAGETQYF. CDR3 nucleotides: TGCAGCGTTCTACAGGGGGCGGGGGAGACCCAGTACTTC.

The chain combines TRBV18 with TRBJ1-2; tentative D call: TRBD1 (5 bases). The length of the CDR3 is 15 residues. Trimming stripped 4 bases from V and 0 bases from J, with 12 bases between. CDR1 is KGHSH and CDR2 is LQKENI in the germline V gene. This chain's CDR3 is CASSLRTTANYGYTF. In DNA form, the CDR3 reads TGTGCCAGCTCACTTAGGACAACGGCTAACTATGGCTACACCTTC.

This chain joins TRBV11-2 and TRBJ1-4, with D tentatively TRBD1 (6 bases). The CDR3 runs 15 residues. V gave up 7 bases and J gave up 6 bases, with 18 bases separating them. Germline CDR1 and CDR2: SGHAT and FQNNGV. As DNA, the CDR3 is TGTGCCAGCACCGACCTCCAGGGGCCCGATGAAAAACTGTTTTTT. Translating gives CASTDLQGPDEKLFF.

J is TRBJ2-5 and V is TRBV3-1 (or the pseudogene TRBV3-2); D remains unclear. The V end lost 3 bases, the J end lost 2 bases, and 4 bases lay between the germline ends. This CDR3 comprises 12 residues. Per the germline V gene, CDR1 is LGHDT and CDR2 is YNNKEL (reference sequence). CDR3: CASSQVQETQYF. The CDR3 nucleotides read TGTGCCAGCAGCCAGGTGCAAGAGACCCAGTACTTC.

The chain has TRBV30 and TRBJ1-2, with TRBD1 identical over 12 bases. With V trimmed by 1 base and J by 6 bases, 3 bases remained unmatched. This CDR3 comprises 14 residues. Germline V CDR1 and CDR2: GTSNPN, SVGIG (reference sequence). CDR3 sequence: CAWSGGQGADGYTF. The CDR3 DNA sequence: TGTGCCTGGAGTGGGGGACAGGGGGCGGATGGCTACACCTTC.

The rearrangement links TRBV11-3 to TRBJ1-1; D gene unclear. This CDR3 is built from 13 residues. Trimming took 6 bases from V and 0 from J, leaving 8 bases between them. The germline CDR1 and CDR2 sequences are SGHNT and YENEEA. The CDR3 protein is CASSYIMNTEAFF. The CDR3 DNA sequence: TGTGCCAGCAGTTACATAATGAACACTGAAGCTTTCTTT.